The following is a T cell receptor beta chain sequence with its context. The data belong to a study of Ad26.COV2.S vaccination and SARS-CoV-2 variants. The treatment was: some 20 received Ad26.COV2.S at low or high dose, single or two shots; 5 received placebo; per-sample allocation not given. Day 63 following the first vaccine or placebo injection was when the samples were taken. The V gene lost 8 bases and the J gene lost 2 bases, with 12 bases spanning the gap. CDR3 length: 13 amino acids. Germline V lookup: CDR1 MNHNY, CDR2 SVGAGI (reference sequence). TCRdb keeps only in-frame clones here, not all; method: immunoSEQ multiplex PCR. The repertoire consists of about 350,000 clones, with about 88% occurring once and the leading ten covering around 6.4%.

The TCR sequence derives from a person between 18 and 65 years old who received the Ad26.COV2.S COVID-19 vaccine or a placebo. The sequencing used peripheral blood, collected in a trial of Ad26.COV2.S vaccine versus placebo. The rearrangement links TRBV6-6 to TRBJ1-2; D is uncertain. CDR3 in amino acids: CASFPYGNYGYTF. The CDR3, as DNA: TGTGCCAGCTTCCCCTACGGCAACTATGGCTACACCTTC.